This is a list of T cell receptor beta chains from one sample in a study of T cells in Graves' hyperthyroidism and ophthalmopathy. One entry per CDR3 protein, called by TCRdb with MiXCR from the multiplex PCR reads. The table shows around 600,000 distinct CDR3 sequences, with about 14% occurring only once. The sequencing sample was made of blood. The receptor set was obtained from a woman aged 45-65 years with Graves' ophthalmopathy. The conserved cysteine and the conserved F or W are not part of the CDR3 here. Size values are once, few and many counts, or a class for expanded clones, and some rows have none.

abundance | v_gene | CDR3aa
many | TRBV3-1 | ASSQGTSHYGYT
few | TRBV2 | ASILQVPGELF
many | TRBV14 | ASSQWITGGNRDTQY
. | TRBV11-3 | ASSNSRTTNTGELF
. | TRBV24-1 | ATSVPTSGSTDTQY
. | TRBV30 | AWRPSGSRDTQY
. | TRBV20-1 | SARGSVTPDTQY
. | TRBV19 | ASSITNAPQRRVRETQY
many | TRBV7-9 | ASSNPSGNEQF
many | TRBV28 | ASSFLLGQGLVSGANVLT
. | TRBV7-9 | ASSAPGPLGGDIQY
many | TRBV7-9 | ASSLVRVLPNTEAF
many | TRBV18 | ASSPEVLMDYNEQF
many | TRBV7-2 | ASSLGFGGYTDTQY
few | TRBV4-3 | AGSQTQRTEAF
many | TRBV20-1 | SATSLRGQGAVNEKLF
few | TRBV19 | ASSIRERYTEAF
many | TRBV3-1 | ASSQDGVGYT
few | TRBV19 | ASSIMRSGSLSGELF
. | TRBV28 | ASTPGLAGVIITDTQY
many | TRBV11-3 | ASSLTPSRGLQAKNIQY
many | TRBV27 | ASSSTSGQGTQY
many | TRBV12-3/TRBV12-4 | ASSPGTSGRVEQF